This entry features one T cell receptor (beta chain) sequence. As handled by the study authors: From reference gene primer amplification, estimates of nucleated cell counts were derived. Measured with immunoSEQ multiplex PCR; TCRdb has only the in-frame clones, and not every one. V, J and clone size are taken as reported in that table, and D and trimming were inferred from the DNA itself. The data show 300,000 or so clones, roughly 89% seen once. The source of the sample is a study of blood T cell repertoires in COVID-19. Study overall: Acute-phase and convalescent COVID-19 samples originated in the United States, Italy and Spain. The analysed material was cDNA or gDNA that came from T cells, B-cell-depleted T cells, or PBMCs.

Participants had their cohort set by participant-reported clinical history. This clonotype was obtained from a woman aged 45-60 years who had been exposed to COVID-19. Input material: PBMCs or T cells enriched from blood (not recorded which).

The CDR3 region has the DNA TGTGCTAGTGGTTTGGTTGACAGGGGAGGACACACCATATATTTT. Translation: CASGLVDRGGHTIYF. The chain has TRBV12-5 and TRBJ1-3, with 8 bases aligning to TRBD1. CDR1 LGHNT and CDR2 FRNRAP come from the germline V gene. The CDR3 spans 15 residues. The V and J ends lost 0 bases and 8 bases, in that order; junction bases with no gene match: 6.